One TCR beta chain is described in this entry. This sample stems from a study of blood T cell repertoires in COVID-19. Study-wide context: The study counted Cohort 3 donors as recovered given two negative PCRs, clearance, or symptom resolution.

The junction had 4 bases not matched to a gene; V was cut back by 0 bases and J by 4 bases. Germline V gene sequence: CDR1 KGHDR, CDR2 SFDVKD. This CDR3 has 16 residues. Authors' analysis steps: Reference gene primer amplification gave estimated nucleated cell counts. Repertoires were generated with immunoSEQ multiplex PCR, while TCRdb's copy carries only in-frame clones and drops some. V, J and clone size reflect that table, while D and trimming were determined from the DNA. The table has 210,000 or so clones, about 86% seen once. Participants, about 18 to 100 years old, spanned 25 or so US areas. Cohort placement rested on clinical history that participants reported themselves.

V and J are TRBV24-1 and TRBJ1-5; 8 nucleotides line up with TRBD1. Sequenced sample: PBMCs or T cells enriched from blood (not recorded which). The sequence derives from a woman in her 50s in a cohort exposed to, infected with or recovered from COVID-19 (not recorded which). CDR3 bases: TGTGCCACCAGTGATTTGAGGGACAGGACTAATCAGCCCCAGCATTTT. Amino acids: CATSDLRDRTNQPQHF.